Listed below are T cell receptor beta chains from one sample, sequenced in a study of graft-versus-host responses after intestinal transplantation. Produced via immunoSEQ multiplex PCR; TCRdb's table is partial and in-frame only. This sample yields approximately 26,000 clones, of which 70% to 90% are seen a single time; roughly 1.1% belongs to the top ten. The sample in question was PBMCs, obtained 28 days after intestinal transplant. These receptors were taken from a human patient who received an intestinal transplant, so some T cells may come from the graft donor. Each CDR3 is given with its conserved first and last residue. A D gene is named only where the DNA matches it firmly. Expanded clones get a size class; other rows say once, few or many, or leave the size out.

J gene | D gene | clone size | V gene | CDR3 protein | CDR3 DNA
TRBJ2-6 | TRBD1 | few | TRBV10-3 | CAINPGQESSGANVLTF | TGTGCCATCAATCCGGGACAGGAAAGCTCTGGGGCCAACGTCCTGACTTTC
TRBJ2-3 | . | . | TRBV2 | CASSVTGTFTDTQYF | TGTGCCAGCAGTGTAACAGGGACTTTCACAGATACGCAGTATTTT
TRBJ2-7 | TRBD1 | . | TRBV27 | CASTFGQGYEQYF | TGTGCCAGCACCTTCGGACAGGGCTACGAGCAGTACTTC
TRBJ1-2 | TRBD1 | . | TRBV30 | CAWSHLRGQDYGYTF | TGTGCCTGGAGTCACCTCAGGGGGCAGGACTATGGCTACACCTTC
TRBJ2-1 | TRBD2 | . | TRBV5-1 | CASSLFVPTSGSNEQFF | TGCGCCAGCAGCTTGTTTGTGCCGACTAGCGGGAGTAATGAGCAGTTCTTC
TRBJ2-5 | . | . | TRBV28 | CASSPPHWRGLIQETQYF | TGTGCCAGCAGTCCCCCTCATTGGAGGGGACTTATCCAAGAGACCCAGTACTTC
TRBJ2-1 | . | once | TRBV27 | CASSLSQGHYNEQFF | TGTGCCAGCAGTTTAAGCCAGGGGCACTACAATGAGCAGTTCTTC
TRBJ2-3 | TRBD1 | . | TRBV5-6 | CASSGTGGTDTQYF | TGTGCCAGCAGCGGGACAGGGGGCACAGATACGCAGTATTTT
TRBJ1-5 | . | . | TRBV16 | CASSSNTGTLFNQPQHF | TGTGCCAGCAGCTCCAATACCGGGACACTTTTCAATCAGCCCCAGCATTTT
TRBJ2-1 | . | . | TRBV6-5 | CASSYSMYSNEQFF | TGTGCCAGCAGTTACTCGATGTACAGCAATGAGCAGTTCTTC
TRBJ1-1 | TRBD1 | . | TRBV4-1 | CASSLDRGTTEAFF | TGCGCCAGCAGCCTAGACAGGGGTACTACTGAAGCTTTCTTT
TRBJ2-1 | TRBD2 | few | TRBV9 | CASSVAGPGGYNEQFF | TGTGCCAGCAGCGTAGCGGGGCCCGGGGGGTACAATGAGCAGTTCTTC
TRBJ2-3 | TRBD2 | few | TRBV2 | CASSESGGGTDTQYF | TGTGCCAGCAGTGAATCTGGCGGGGGGACAGATACGCAGTATTTT
TRBJ1-1 | TRBD1 | . | TRBV19 | CATLLGTGSKAFF | TGTGCCACCCTACTGGGGACAGGCTCAAAGGCTTTCTTT